Following are 11 T cell receptor beta chains from one sample sequenced in a study of cytomegalovirus exposure and HLA in healthy donors. Produced via immunoSEQ multiplex PCR; TCRdb's table is partial and in-frame only. The sample includes 200,000 or so clones, around 80% seen only once; the top ten take 13%. Source material: PBMCs. The receptors come from a woman in her twenties or thirties in good health and CMV-seropositive.

This chain connects TRBV5-1 to TRBJ2-5; D ambiguous. Germline V gene lookup returns CDR1 SGHRS and CDR2 YFSETQ. The CDR3 consists of 13 residues. Trimming took off 1 base at V and 2 bases at J, with 6 bases between the two ends. The CDR3 loop reads CASSLPEQETQYF. The CDR3 DNA sequence: TGCGCCAGCAGCTTGCCAGAACAAGAGACCCAGTACTTC.

V usage is TRBV6-6 and J usage is TRBJ2-4, with D perhaps TRBD2 (5 bases). Trimming took 8 bases from V and 6 from J, leaving 17 bases between them. Germline CDR1 reads MNHNY; CDR2 reads SVGAGI (reference sequence). The CDR3 runs to 14 residues. CDR3 loop: CASSPGGFGNIQYF. The CDR3 coding sequence is TGTGCCAGCTCCCCGGGCGGGTTCGGAAACATTCAGTACTTC.

Concerning this clone: Other DNA sequences of this sample code for an identical CDR3. The CDR3 nucleotides are TGTGCCAGTAGTATCAGGGGGGAGCAGTACTTC. Encoded protein: CASSIRGEQYF. This chain connects TRBV19 to TRBJ2-7; 7 nucleotides agree with TRBD1. The ends lost 3 bases at V and 7 bases at J; junction bases unmatched: 0. CDR1 is LNHDA and CDR2 is SQIVND in the germline V gene (reference sequence). CDR3 length equals 11 residues.

J is TRBJ2-2 and V is TRBV13; D perhaps matches TRBD2 (6 bases). The CDR3 loop spans 16 amino acids. Germline values: CDR1 PRHDT, CDR2 FYEKMQ (reference sequence). The V end was cut by 5 bases, the J end by 5 bases, with 18 bases between. CDR3 DNA: TGTGCCAGCAGCGGAAGATCCGTTAGCGGAACCGGGGAGCTGTTTTTT. Protein: CASSGRSVSGTGELFF.

The chain employs TRBV6-5 and TRBJ1-1; TRBD1 is a possible D gene (6 bases). Looked up from germline, CDR1 is MNHEY and CDR2 is SVGAGI. CDR3 length: 14 residues. V was trimmed by 6 bases and J by 6 bases, leaving 17 bases between them. The CDR3 sequence: CASSRDRTESEAFF. CDR3 coding DNA: TGTGCCAGCAGCCGCGACAGGACGGAATCTGAAGCTTTCTTT.

The genes are TRBV14 and TRBJ2-7, with 9 bases lining up with TRBD1. The CDR3 has 17 amino acids. Germline values: CDR1 SGHDN, CDR2 FVKESK. Losses at the gene ends were 4 bases for V and 3 bases for J; bases not matched to a gene: 13. This CDR3 is CASSLLSGTGRFYEQYF. The CDR3 coding sequence is TGTGCCAGCAGCCTGCTCTCCGGGACAGGGAGATTCTACGAGCAGTACTTC.

This chain uses TRBV29-1 with TRBJ2-7; 7 nucleotides agree with TRBD1. With 6 bases clipped from V and 6 bases from J, the junction kept 8 bases outside the gene matches. This CDR3 region has 12 residues. Germline V lookup: CDR1 SQVTM, CDR2 ANQGSEA. The CDR3 loop reads CSVKGTAPEQYF. The CDR3, as DNA: TGCAGCGTGAAAGGGACAGCGCCCGAGCAGTACTTC.

This clone was seen more than once but under ten times. The rearrangement links TRBV6-5 to TRBJ1-1; 7 bases are shared with TRBD1. Losses at the gene ends were 7 bases for V and 1 base for J; bases not matched to a gene: 6. This CDR3 has 14 residues. Looked up from germline, CDR1 is MNHEY and CDR2 is SVGAGI. Written as DNA, the CDR3 is TGTGCCAGCACCAGGGGGACGGGGAACACTGAAGCTTTCTTT. It yields the protein CASTRGTGNTEAFF.

This chain uses TRBV28 with TRBJ1-3; the D gene is possibly TRBD1 (5 bases). The CDR3 length is 16 residues. V was pared by 3 bases and J by 1 base, with 13 bases between. Germline CDR1 MDHEN, CDR2 SYDVKM. Here the CDR3 DNA reads TGTGCCAGCAGTTTCTTTAAGGGGATATCTGGAAACACCATATATTTT. Its translation: CASSFFKGISGNTIYF. Full variable domain (missing parts from reference TRBV28 and TRBJ1-3): DVKVTQSSRYLVKRTGEKVFLECVQDMDHENMFWYRQDPGLGLRLIYFSYDVKMKEKGDIPEGYSVSREKKERFSLILESASTNQTSMYLCASSFFKGISGNTIYFGEGSWLTVV.

This clone has a handful of counts. The chain recombines TRBV27 with TRBJ1-2; 10 bases agree with TRBD1. CDR1 and CDR2 from the germline V gene are MNHEY and SMNVEV (reference sequence). The V segment lost 3 bases and the J segment 2 bases; nucleotides outside the gene matches: 6. The CDR3 covers 16 residues. The chain's CDR3 is CASSFGQGEENYGYTF. CDR3 nucleotide sequence: TGTGCCAGCAGTTTTGGACAGGGGGAGGAGAACTATGGCTACACCTTC.

This rearrangement joins TRBV28 to TRBJ2-1, with D possibly matching TRBD2 (5 bases). Germline CDR1 and CDR2: MDHEN and SYDVKM. The CDR3 contains 16 residues. Trimming pared 7 bases from V and 0 bases from J, leaving 16 bases between. The CDR3 reads CASTLATAGSYNEQFF. In DNA, the CDR3 is TGTGCCAGCACCCTTGCCACGGCGGGCTCCTACAATGAGCAGTTCTTC.